These 32 T cell receptor beta chains were all obtained from the same sample, sequenced in a study of beta chain features in type 1 diabetes. The isolated RNA, all of it, was reverse transcribed, so expressed TCRB transcripts were what got sequenced. The repertoire was sequenced with immunoSEQ multiplex PCR; TCRdb's copy has only in-frame clones and lacks some. This sample has 900,000 or so clones, with about 17% found just once. The sequenced material came from naive CD4+ T cells from blood. Source of these receptors: a woman between 18 and 29 years old in good health.

This clone was counted between two and nine times. This sequence joins TRBV6-6 and TRBJ1-1, with D perhaps TRBD1 (5 bases). The V and J ends lost 6 bases and 6 bases respectively, with 14 bases between them. The CDR3 is 13 amino acids. CDR1 and CDR2 from the germline V gene are MNHNY and SVGAGI (reference sequence). The CDR3 spells CASRLQGKAEAFF. For the CDR3, the DNA is TGTGCCAGCAGGCTTCAGGGTAAAGCTGAAGCTTTCTTT.

The chain couples TRBV6-4 to TRBJ2-7; the match to TRBD2 covers 11 bases. Germline CDR1 is MRHNA and CDR2 is SNTAGT. The CDR3 has 16 amino acids. The ends lost 3 bases at V and 2 bases at J; junction bases unmatched: 6. The DNA of the CDR3 is TGTGCCAGCAGTGATCCGGGACTAGCGGAGACCTACGAGCAGTACTTC. Its translation is CASSDPGLAETYEQYF.

The chain uses TRBV11-2 and TRBJ2-2; D is unresolved. The CDR3 runs 13 residues. V dropped 1 base and J dropped 1 base, with 1 base sitting between them. Germline loops: CDR1 SGHAT, CDR2 FQNNGV. CDR3 loop: CASSLVNTGELFF. CDR3 nucleotides: TGTGCCAGCAGCTTAGTGAACACCGGGGAGCTGTTTTTT.

J is TRBJ2-7 and V is TRBV7-2, with 7 bases aligning to TRBD1. V shed 1 base, J shed 0 bases, and the junction held 3 bases outside the gene matches. Looked up from germline, CDR1 is SGHTA and CDR2 is FQGNSA. The CDR3 has 15 amino acids. In DNA, the CDR3 is TGTGCCAGCAGCTTAGGGGGGACAGTCTCCTACGAGCAGTACTTC. This gives the protein CASSLGGTVSYEQYF.

The rearrangement uses TRBV13 and TRBJ2-4; 11 bases line up with TRBD1. The germline V gene has CDR1 PRHDT and CDR2 FYEKMQ (reference sequence). The length of the CDR3 is 16 residues. V gave up 1 base and J gave up 6 bases; unmatched junction bases: 5. The CDR3: CASSLETGTGGNIQYF. In nucleotides, the CDR3 is TGTGCCAGCAGCTTAGAAACCGGGACAGGGGGAAACATTCAGTACTTC. Full variable domain (outside the CDR3, taken from reference TRBV13 and TRBJ2-4): AAGVIQSPRHLIKEKRETATLKCYPIPRHDTVYWYQQGPGQDPQFLISFYEKMQSDKGSIPDRFSAQQFSDYHSELNMSSLELGDSALYFCASSLETGTGGNIQYFGAGTRLSVL.

This chain connects TRBV9 to TRBJ2-1, with D maybe TRBD2 (7 bases). The CDR3 covers 15 residues. Germline loops: CDR1 SGDLS, CDR2 YYNGEE. V lost 0 bases and J lost 7, with 14 bases in between. DNA for the CDR3: TGTGCCAGCAGCGTAGGGGTGGGAGGGACAAATGAGCAGTTCTTC. It codes for CASSVGVGGTNEQFF.

This clone was seen a few times. An end of the junction does not agree with germline; a read error may underlie this. V usage is TRBV10-3 and J usage is TRBJ2-6; D ambiguous. The CDR3 consists of 12 residues. Germline V gives CDR1 ENHRY, CDR2 SYGVKD. DNA for the CDR3: TGTGCCACCAGTAAGGGGGCCAACGTCCTGACTTTC. It translates to CATSKGANVLTF.

V usage is TRBV4-2 and J usage is TRBJ1-2; 8 nucleotides line up with TRBD1. There are 15 residues in the CDR3. Germline trimming cut 5 bases from V and 10 bases from J; bases unmatched to any gene: 15. Per the germline V gene, CDR1 is LGHNA and CDR2 is YNFKEQ. This CDR3 reads CASSKVSGGEVLYTF. CDR3 DNA sequence: TGTGCCAGCAGCAAAGTCTCAGGGGGCGAAGTCCTCTACACCTTC.

The genes are TRBV4-3 and TRBJ2-1; TRBD2 might be the D (5 bases). This CDR3 is built from 15 residues. Trimming removed 4 bases at V and 0 bases at J, with 10 bases between. Looked up from germline, CDR1 is LGHNA and CDR2 is YSLEER. CDR3: CASSPGSISYNEQFF. The CDR3 region has the DNA TGCGCCAGCAGCCCGGGGAGCATCTCCTACAATGAGCAGTTCTTC.

This clone was counted only a few times. DNA of the CDR3: TGTGCCAGCAGTGAGGTTTCCTACAATGAGCAGTTCTTC. Amino acid sequence: CASSEVSYNEQFF. The chain links TRBV2 to TRBJ2-1; no firm D call. Trimming stripped 3 bases from V and 1 base from J, with 4 bases between. Germline CDR1 is SNHLY and CDR2 is FYNNEI. CDR3 size: 13 residues. Full variable domain (remainder filled in from reference TRBV2 and TRBJ2-1): EPEVTQTPSHQVTQMGQEVILRCVPISNHLYFYWYRQILGQKVEFLVSFYNNEISEKSEIFDDQFSVERPDGSNFTLKIRSTKLEDSAMYFCASSEVSYNEQFFGPGTRLTVL.

A few counts support this clone. This sequence joins TRBV9 and TRBJ2-2; 7 nucleotides align to TRBD2. V lost 3 bases to trimming and J lost 6 bases; unmatched junction nucleotides: 2. Germline values: CDR1 SGDLS, CDR2 YYNGEE. This CDR3 is built from 13 residues. The CDR3 DNA sequence: TGTGCCAGCAGCGCCCGGGGGGCCGGGGAGCTGTTTTTT. Translating gives CASSARGAGELFF.

V is TRBV7-2 and J is TRBJ1-5, with D unresolved. Per the germline V gene, CDR1 is SGHTA and CDR2 is FQGNSA. This CDR3 comprises 14 residues. Deletions cut 3 bases from V and 7 bases from J, with 13 bases between. CDR3 in DNA: TGTGCCAGCAGCTTCGCATTGGGTGGGCAGCCCCAGCATTTT. Amino acid sequence: CASSFALGGQPQHF.

In this sample, this clone turned up a few times. J is TRBJ2-1 and V is TRBV7-9, with 12 nucleotides matching TRBD2. In germline, CDR1 is SEHNR, CDR2 FQNEAQ (reference sequence). This CDR3 is 15 amino acids long. The V and J ends lost 1 base and 8 bases, in that order; junction bases with no gene match: 3. CDR3 in amino acids: CASSLGLAGDDEQFF. The CDR3 bases are TGTGCCAGCAGCTTAGGACTAGCGGGAGACGATGAGCAGTTCTTC.

V and J are TRBV10-3 and TRBJ1-5; tentatively, D is TRBD1 (5 bases). This CDR3 is 14 amino acids long. V lost 6 bases to trimming and J lost 4 bases, with 13 bases between them. Germline V CDR1 and CDR2: ENHRY, SYGVKD. The CDR3: CAISGGTANQPQHF. Here the CDR3 DNA reads TGTGCCATCAGCGGAGGGACGGCTAATCAGCCCCAGCATTTT.

V gene TRBV4-1 combines with J gene TRBJ2-7, with D perhaps given as TRBD1 or TRBD2 (7 bases each). The length of the CDR3 is 16 residues. V lost 1 base, J lost 4 bases, and 17 bases lay in between. Germline V gives CDR1 MGHRA, CDR2 YSYEKL. CDR3 in amino acids: CASSQASGTAGYEQYF. In DNA form, the CDR3 reads TGCGCCAGCAGCCAAGCGTCCGGGACAGCGGGGTACGAGCAGTACTTC.

This clone was counted a few times. The rearrangement links TRBV2 to TRBJ2-5, with D possibly matching TRBD1 (7 bases). Per germline, CDR1 SNHLY and CDR2 FYNNEI. CDR3 length equals 14 residues. V shed 7 bases and J shed 1 base, with 13 bases lying between them. In DNA form, the CDR3 reads TGTGCCAGCACTTCTCAGGGGGGCCAAGAGACCCAGTACTTC. Encoded protein: CASTSQGGQETQYF.

The gene calls are TRBV9 and TRBJ2-5; 7 nucleotides align to TRBD1. CDR1 and CDR2 (germline): SGDLS, YYNGEE. V dropped 0 bases and J dropped 1; count of bases not matched to a gene: 9. The CDR3 has 17 amino acids. The CDR3 spells CASSVGLGTALQETQYF. The CDR3, as DNA: TGTGCCAGCAGCGTAGGGTTGGGGACAGCGCTCCAAGAGACCCAGTACTTC.

This clone turned up a few times. The chain uses TRBV18 and TRBJ2-5; D is uncertain. V gave up 5 bases and J gave up 3 bases, with 13 bases separating them. Germline V CDR1 and CDR2: KGHSH, LQKENI. The CDR3 length is 14 residues. The CDR3 nucleotides are TGTGCCAGCTCAGGTCTACCTAGAGAAGAGACCCAGTACTTC. Encoded protein: CASSGLPREETQYF.

This clone was seen a few times. V gene TRBV15 combines with J gene TRBJ1-3; a possible D gene is TRBD1 (5 bases). Germline V gene data show CDR1 as LNHNV and CDR2 as YYDKDF (reference sequence). V gave up 0 bases and J gave up 10 bases, with 19 bases separating them. The CDR3 totals 16 residues. The CDR3 here is CATSRDRGSTAGTIYF. DNA for the CDR3: TGTGCCACCAGCAGAGATCGAGGCTCCACCGCAGGGACCATATATTTT.

A few counts support this clone. The chain has TRBV18 and TRBJ1-3, with a weak D call TRBD1 (5 bases). Germline CDR1 reads KGHSH; CDR2 reads LQKENI. V was pared by 1 base and J by 11 bases, with 9 bases between. The CDR3 sequence is 12 residues long. The CDR3 nucleotides read TGTGCCAGCTCACCACTGGACACCCCCATATATTTT. Translated, it gives CASSPLDTPIYF.

This clone was counted between two and nine times. The genes are TRBV5-1 and TRBJ1-1, with D perhaps TRBD1 (5 bases). The CDR3 has 16 amino acids. Germline-derived CDR1 and CDR2 are SGHRS and YFSETQ. V was pared by 4 bases and J by 4 bases, with 20 bases between. CDR3 sequence reads: CASSPLVFRAGTEAFF. The CDR3, as DNA: TGCGCCAGCAGCCCCTTGGTATTCAGGGCCGGCACTGAAGCTTTCTTT.

The rearrangement uses TRBV7-9 and TRBJ2-7; the match to TRBD2 covers 11 bases. This CDR3 contains 15 residues. With 5 bases clipped from V and 5 bases from J, the junction kept 8 bases outside the gene matches. Germline CDR1 and CDR2: SEHNR and FQNEAQ (reference sequence). The CDR3 is CASSILAGDPNEQYF. As DNA, the CDR3 is TGTGCCAGCAGCATACTAGCGGGAGATCCAAACGAGCAGTACTTC.

This clone was counted between two and nine times. V and J are TRBV19 and TRBJ2-3; D is unresolved. The CDR3 has 13 residues. V was cut by 9 bases and J by 2 bases, with 12 bases left in between. Per the germline V gene, CDR1 is LNHDA and CDR2 is SQIVND (reference sequence). In nucleotides, the CDR3 is TGTGCCAGCGCTCAGGCTACCACAGATACGCAGTATTTT. This translates into CASAQATTDTQYF. Looking up the rest from reference TRBV19 and TRBJ2-3 gives the full variable domain: DGGITQSPKYLFRKEGQNVTLSCEQNLNHDAMYWYRQDPGQGLRLIYYSQIVNDFQKGDIAEGYSVSREKKESFPLTVTSAQKNPTAFYLCASAQATTDTQYFGPGTRLTVL.

This clone came up a few times. This chain joins TRBV5-6 and TRBJ1-1; D unresolved. The germline V gene has CDR1 SGHDT and CDR2 YYEEEE. This CDR3 has 13 residues. Trimming pared 3 bases from V and 7 bases from J, leaving 13 bases between. The CDR3 here is CASSWTVGYEAFF. The CDR3, as DNA: TGTGCCAGCAGCTGGACCGTAGGATATGAAGCTTTCTTT.

The chain couples TRBV7-2 to TRBJ2-4, with unresolved D. Germline V lookup: CDR1 SGHTA, CDR2 FQGNSA. CDR3 size: 13 residues. Trimming stripped 1 base from V and 7 bases from J, with 8 bases between. The chain's CDR3 is CASSLGPANIQYF. The DNA of the CDR3 is TGTGCCAGCAGCTTAGGGCCAGCGAACATTCAGTACTTC.

CDR3 sequence reads: CASSLVSYGYTF. CDR3 nucleotides: TGTGCCAGCAGCTTAGTCTCCTATGGCTACACCTTC. The V and J genes are TRBV7-9 and TRBJ1-2; D remains ambiguous. There are 12 residues in the CDR3. V was shortened by 1 base and J by 4 bases, with 4 bases between the two germline ends. Germline CDR1 SEHNR, CDR2 FQNEAQ (reference sequence).

This clone came up a few times. The chain is built from TRBV11-2 and TRBJ2-7; D remains unclear. The CDR3 consists of 13 residues. Trimming removed 5 bases from V and 2 bases from J, with 10 bases in between. Germline loops: CDR1 SGHAT, CDR2 FQNNGV. CDR3 bases: TGTGCCAGCAGCATCGGAGCCACCTACGAGCAGTACTTC. It yields the protein CASSIGATYEQYF.

The rearrangement uses TRBV7-9 and TRBJ2-7; 8 bases are a match to TRBD1. CDR1 is SEHNR, CDR2 FQNEAQ, per germline (reference sequence). The CDR3 loop spans 16 amino acids. V lost 5 bases and J lost 5; bases outside the gene matches: 14. This chain's CDR3 is CASSTTPGRTGNEQYF. CDR3 nucleotide sequence: TGTGCCAGCAGCACCACCCCGGGTCGGACAGGGAACGAGCAGTACTTC.

This sequence joins TRBV7-2 and TRBJ2-7; no clear D. This CDR3 spans 14 amino acids. V was pared by 2 bases and J by 0 bases, with 8 bases between. Germline V lookup: CDR1 SGHTA, CDR2 FQGNSA. This chain's CDR3 is CASSLSGYSYEQYF. In DNA, the CDR3 is TGTGCCAGCAGCTTATCCGGCTACTCCTACGAGCAGTACTTC.

The CDR3 DNA reads as TGCAGTGCTAATTTCTACTACGAGCAGTACTTC. It specifies CSANFYYEQYF. This chain joins TRBV20-1 and TRBJ2-7, with D unclear. CDR3 size: 11 residues. V lost 4 bases and J lost 3, with 7 bases in between. CDR1 and CDR2 (germline): DFQATT, SNEGSKA (reference sequence).

In its sample, this clone was seen a few times. The CDR3 is CASSSGTYTGELFF. The CDR3 DNA reads TGTGCCAGCAGCTCCGGGACATACACCGGGGAGCTGTTTTTT. The chain recombines TRBV7-3 with TRBJ2-2, with D maybe TRBD1 (6 bases). The length of the CDR3 is 14 residues. The germline gives CDR1 SGHTA, CDR2 FQGTGA. Deletions cut 4 bases from V and 3 bases from J, with 9 bases between.

This chain links TRBV6-1 with TRBJ2-7, with 7 bases identical to TRBD2. Germline loops: CDR1 MNHNS, CDR2 SASEGT. V shed 10 bases, J shed 0 bases, and the junction held 6 bases outside the gene matches. The length of the CDR3 is 13 residues. The CDR3 is CATSWGGSYEQYF. The CDR3 region has the DNA TGTGCCACCTCGTGGGGGGGCTCCTACGAGCAGTACTTC.